This TCR beta chain was recorded in a study of blood T cell repertoires in COVID-19. Method: immunoSEQ multiplex PCR; TCRdb's copy keeps in-frame clones and lacks some. The sample has some 450,000 clones, approximately 90% seen once. V lost 0 bases and J 2 bases, leaving 8 bases between the germline ends. The V gene's germline CDR1 is SGHRS and CDR2 YFSETQ. The CDR3 spans 15 residues. The sequence was collected from a man between 18 and 29 years old with COVID-19, enrolled during active disease. Sequenced input: peripheral blood. The chain recombines TRBV5-1 with TRBJ2-2; D unclear. The DNA of the CDR3 is TGCGCCAGCAGCTTGGGACACTTCAACACCGGGGAGCTGTTTTTT. It yields the protein CASSLGHFNTGELFF.